This TCR beta chain was recorded in a study of T cell changes during pregnancy in multiple sclerosis. The CDR3 has 13 residues. Germline assignment: CDR1 SGHNT and CDR2 YYREEE (reference sequence). The V end was cut by 1 base, the J end by 4 bases, with 5 bases between. The table came from immunoSEQ multiplex PCR; TCRdb's copy has only in-frame clones and leaves some out. The sample shows around 92,000 clones, about 94% of them seen only once. This sequence joins TRBV5-4 and TRBJ2-2; D unclear. The receptor was derived from a female donor with multiple sclerosis, enrolled in a pregnancy study. Sequencing was performed on peripheral blood, taken after pregnancy. The CDR3 DNA is TGTGCCAGCAGCTTGACGGGCACCGGGGAGCTGTTTTTT. It specifies CASSLTGTGELFF.